Shown below are 9 T cell receptor beta chains from a single sample sequenced in a study of tumor-infiltrating lymphocytes in primary liver carcinoma. Blood RNA came from unsorted whole blood; germline DNA was also extracted. A primer matching the constant region was used to make TCR beta cDNA from approximately 520 ng of total RNA. Libraries of TCR beta came from three nested multiplex PCR rounds with slightly modified ARM-PCR. For approximately 11 cycles apiece, the opening two PCR rounds ran with TRBV1-TRBV30 forward primers and a C-beta reverse primer. A single record per CDR3 protein comes from TCRdb applying MiXCR to the multiplex PCR reads. The table lists 300,000 to 400,000 distinct CDR3 sequences, 65% of them singletons. Sequencing input: peripheral blood. Source of these receptors: a man aged 40-49 years with primary liver carcinoma and hepatitis B virus infection.

The chain recombines TRBV7-9 with TRBJ2-2; 11 nucleotides align to TRBD2. Germline V CDR1 and CDR2: SEHNR, FQNEAQ (reference sequence). The CDR3 is 16 amino acids. Trimming removed 5 bases from V and 3 bases from J; junction bases left unmatched: 5. The CDR3 DNA is TGTGCCAGCAGCGATAGCGGGAGGGCCGACACCGGGGAGCTGTTTTTT. This gives the protein CASSDSGRADTGELFF. The full variable domain, completed using reference TRBV7-9 and TRBJ2-2, is DTGVSQNPRHKITKRGQNVTFRCDPISEHNRLYWYRQTLGQGPEFLTYFQNEAQLEKSRLLSDRFSAERPKGSFSTLEIQRTEQGDSAMYLCASSDSGRADTGELFFGEGSRLTVL.

The chain carries TRBV9 and TRBJ2-1; 10 bases fit TRBD2. Germline CDR1 and CDR2: SGDLS and YYNGEE. The CDR3 consists of 17 residues. Trimming removed 2 bases from V and 6 bases from J; junction bases left unmatched: 11. CDR3: CASSVTSGLIGANEQFF. CDR3 bases: TGTGCCAGCAGCGTGACTAGCGGGCTAATCGGGGCCAATGAGCAGTTCTTC.

A remark on this clonotype: At one of its ends the junction is not consistent with the germline gene, which may arise from a read error. The rearrangement uses TRBV4-2 and TRBJ2-7, with TRBD2 matching over 7 bases. CDR1 is LGHNA, CDR2 YNFKEQ, per germline. The CDR3 has 15 amino acids. CDR3 protein: CGSSQELRGSYEQYF. In DNA form, the CDR3 reads TGTGGCAGCAGCCAAGAGTTGCGGGGGTCCTACGAGCAGTATTTC.

The chain couples TRBV4-1 to TRBJ2-1; 8 bases fit TRBD2. Germline CDR1 MGHRA, CDR2 YSYEKL. Unmatched junction bases numbered 7, after V lost 2 bases and J lost 1 base. The CDR3 contains 17 residues. The CDR3 sequence: CASSQSIAGLSYNEQFF. The CDR3 DNA is TGCGCCAGCAGCCAATCTATAGCGGGATTGTCCTACAATGAGCAGTTCTTC.

As concerns this clonotype: A junction end diverges from the germline sequence, so it may reflect a read error. The rearrangement joins TRBV6-6 to TRBJ2-7; unclear D gene. The germline V gene has CDR1 MNHNY and CDR2 SVGAGI (reference sequence). The CDR3 runs 14 residues. CDR3 loop: CDSSYSTLVHEQYF. The CDR3 region has the DNA TGTGACAGCAGTTACTCGACACTGGTCCACGAGCAGTACTTC.

A word on this clonotype: Just one base apart from a much larger clone, this may be a read error. This chain's CDR3 is CASSEELSVTYEQYF. CDR3 coding DNA: TGTGCCAGCAGTGAAGAGCTAAGCGTAACCTACGAGCAGTACTTC. This chain uses TRBV6-1 with TRBJ2-7; D is undetermined. This CDR3 has 15 residues. V lost 1 base and J lost 2, with 12 bases in between. CDR1 is MNHNS, CDR2 SASEGT, per germline.

This clonotype came up many times. The chain joins TRBV5-6 to TRBJ2-7, with D possibly being TRBD2 (5 bases). The CDR3 has 14 residues. V lost 4 bases and J 4 bases, leaving 15 bases between the germline ends. From germline, CDR1 is SGHDT and CDR2 YYEEEE. The CDR3 sequence is CASSLGESGYEQYF. The CDR3 DNA reads as TGTGCCAGCAGCCTGGGTGAGAGCGGTTACGAGCAGTACTTC.

V gene TRBV7-8 combines with J gene TRBJ2-7; 14 bases map to TRBD2. Germline V gene lookup returns CDR1 SGHVS and CDR2 FQNEAQ. J was trimmed by 2 bases and V by 1 base; bases with no gene match: 10. This CDR3 has 19 amino acids. The CDR3 reads CASSLEVGLAGVGTYEQYF. The CDR3 DNA reads as TGTGCCAGCAGCTTAGAGGTGGGACTAGCGGGAGTCGGGACCTACGAGCAGTACTTC.

The chain recombines TRBV10-3 with TRBJ1-1; no reliable D call. Trimming left V 6 bases short and J 4 bases short, with 15 bases between. Germline V gene data show CDR1 as ENHRY and CDR2 as SYGVKD. This CDR3 contains 14 residues. The CDR3 region is CAIRVEGGSTEAFF. CDR3 coding DNA: TGTGCCATCAGGGTAGAGGGAGGGTCCACTGAAGCTTTCTTT.